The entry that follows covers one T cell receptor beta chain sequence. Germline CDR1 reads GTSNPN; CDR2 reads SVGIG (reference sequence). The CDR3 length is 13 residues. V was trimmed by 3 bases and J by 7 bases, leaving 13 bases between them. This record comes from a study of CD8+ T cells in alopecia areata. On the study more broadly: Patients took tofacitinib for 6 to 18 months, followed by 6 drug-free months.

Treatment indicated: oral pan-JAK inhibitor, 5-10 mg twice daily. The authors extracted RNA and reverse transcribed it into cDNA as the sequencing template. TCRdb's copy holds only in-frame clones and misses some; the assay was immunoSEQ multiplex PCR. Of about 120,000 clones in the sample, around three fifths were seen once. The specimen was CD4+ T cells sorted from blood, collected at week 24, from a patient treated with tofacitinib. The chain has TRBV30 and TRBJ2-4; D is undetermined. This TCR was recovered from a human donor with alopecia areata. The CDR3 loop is CAWRRTASNIQYF. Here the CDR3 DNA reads TGTGCCTGGAGAAGGACCGCCTCGAACATTCAGTACTTC.